This T cell receptor beta chain was captured in a study of T cells in Graves' hyperthyroidism and ophthalmopathy. As for the study in general: The blood sample was taken at first diagnosis, before treatment began. Findings of the study overall: A 13 V-J model separated ophthalmopathy from stable hyperthyroidism.

Researchers took RNA transcripts and amplified the TCR beta CDR3 regions from them. With the HTBI primer set, the TCR CDR3 went through a first round of RT-PCR. TCRdb used MiXCR to reprocess the multiplex PCR reads, holding one entry per CDR3 protein. The table has about 59,000 distinct CDR3 sequences, about 50% seen once; the top ten hold roughly 3.4%. This clonotype has at least ten counts. What it recognizes is unknown. The source material was blood. This receptor was obtained from a woman aged 55-70 years with Graves' ophthalmopathy.

The CDR3 DNA is TGTGCCAGCAGCTTTGGGACAGGGGGCCGGGTTCGGTACGAGCAGTACTTC. Translating gives CASSFGTGGRVRYEQYF. The rearrangement joins TRBV11-2 to TRBJ2-7; 12 nucleotides align to TRBD1. CDR3 length: 17 residues. Germline V gene data show CDR1 as SGHAT and CDR2 as FQNNGV. Germline trimming cut 3 bases from V and 4 bases from J; bases unmatched to any gene: 10.